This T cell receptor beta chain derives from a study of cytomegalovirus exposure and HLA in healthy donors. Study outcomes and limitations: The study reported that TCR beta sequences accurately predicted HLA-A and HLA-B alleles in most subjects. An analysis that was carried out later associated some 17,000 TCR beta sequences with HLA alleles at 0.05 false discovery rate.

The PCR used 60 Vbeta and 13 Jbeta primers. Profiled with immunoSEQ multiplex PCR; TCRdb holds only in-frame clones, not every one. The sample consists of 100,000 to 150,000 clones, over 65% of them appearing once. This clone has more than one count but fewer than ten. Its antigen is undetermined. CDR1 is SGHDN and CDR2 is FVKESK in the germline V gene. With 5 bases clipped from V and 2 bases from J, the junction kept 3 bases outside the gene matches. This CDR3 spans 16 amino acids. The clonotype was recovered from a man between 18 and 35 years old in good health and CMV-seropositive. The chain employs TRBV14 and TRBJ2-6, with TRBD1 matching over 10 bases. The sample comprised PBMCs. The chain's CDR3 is CASSGQGVTGANVLTF. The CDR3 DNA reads TGTGCCAGCAGCGGACAGGGGGTAACTGGGGCCAACGTCCTGACTTTC.